This TCR beta chain was documented in a study of cytomegalovirus exposure and HLA in healthy donors. Study details: Counted in an early data release were about 85 million unique TCRs from HLA-typed donors.

In regard to this clone: Its target is not known.

The PCR contained 60 Vbeta and 13 Jbeta primers. Method: immunoSEQ multiplex PCR; TCRdb's copy keeps in-frame clones and lacks some. The table includes more than 95,000 clones, about 80% detected once. The CDR3 consists of 14 residues. V lost 2 bases and J lost 1, with 8 bases in between. Germline values: CDR1 SGHAT, CDR2 FQNNGV. Notes on the study in general: In a later analysis, at a false discovery rate of 0.05, about 17,000 TCR beta sequences matched HLA alleles. Reportedly, TCR beta sequences accurately predicted HLA-A and HLA-B alleles in most subjects. It was assumed in the presence/absence analyses that sequencing depth was roughly uniform across donors.

The chain combines TRBV11-2 with TRBJ2-5; no clear D. The sample was PBMCs. This TCR was sampled from a man in his sixties in good health and CMV-seropositive. The CDR3 bases are TGTGCCAGCAGCTTATATCTCGGCCAAGAGACCCAGTACTTC. Protein product: CASSLYLGQETQYF. Supplemented by reference TRBV11-2 and TRBJ2-5, the full variable domain reads EAGVAQSPRYKIIEKRQSVAFWCNPISGHATLYWYQQILGQGPKLLIQFQNNGVVDDSQLPKDRFSAERLKGVDSTLKIQPAKLEDSAVYLCASSLYLGQETQYFGPGTRLLVL.